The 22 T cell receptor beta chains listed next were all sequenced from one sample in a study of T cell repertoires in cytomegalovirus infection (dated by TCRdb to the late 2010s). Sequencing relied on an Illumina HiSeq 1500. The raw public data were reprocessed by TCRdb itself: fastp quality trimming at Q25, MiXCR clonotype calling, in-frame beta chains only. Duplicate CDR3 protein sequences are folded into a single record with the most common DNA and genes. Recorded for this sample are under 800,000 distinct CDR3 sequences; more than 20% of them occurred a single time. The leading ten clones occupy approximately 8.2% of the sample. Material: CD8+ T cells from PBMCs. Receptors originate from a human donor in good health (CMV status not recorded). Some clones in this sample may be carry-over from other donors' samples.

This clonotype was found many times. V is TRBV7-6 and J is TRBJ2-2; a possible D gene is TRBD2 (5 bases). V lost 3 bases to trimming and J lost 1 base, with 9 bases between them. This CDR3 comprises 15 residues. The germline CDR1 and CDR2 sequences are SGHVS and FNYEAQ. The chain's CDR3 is CASSFFEGNTGELFF. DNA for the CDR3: TGTGCCAGCAGCTTCTTCGAGGGGAACACCGGGGAGCTGTTTTTT.

The CDR3 region has the DNA TGTGCCAGCAGCTTAGGCAACGGGGGCGGCAATGAGCAGTTCTTC. Translating gives CASSLGNGGGNEQFF. V usage is TRBV13 and J usage is TRBJ2-1; D is perhaps TRBD1 or TRBD2 (6 bases each). V was shortened by 0 bases and J by 6 bases, with 12 bases between the two germline ends. This CDR3 spans 15 amino acids. CDR1 and CDR2 from the germline V gene are PRHDT and FYEKMQ (reference sequence).

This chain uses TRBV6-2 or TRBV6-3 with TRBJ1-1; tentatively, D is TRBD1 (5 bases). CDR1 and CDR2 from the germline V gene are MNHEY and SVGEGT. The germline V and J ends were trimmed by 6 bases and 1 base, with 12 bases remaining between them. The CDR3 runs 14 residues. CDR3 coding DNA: TGTGCCAGCAGCCCCCTGGGGGAGAACACTGAAGCTTTCTTT. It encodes CASSPLGENTEAFF.

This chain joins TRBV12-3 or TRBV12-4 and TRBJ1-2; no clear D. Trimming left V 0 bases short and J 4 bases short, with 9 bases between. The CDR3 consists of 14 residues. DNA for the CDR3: TGTGCCAGCAGTTTAGCGCTTGTCTTCTATGGCTACACCTTC. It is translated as CASSLALVFYGYTF.

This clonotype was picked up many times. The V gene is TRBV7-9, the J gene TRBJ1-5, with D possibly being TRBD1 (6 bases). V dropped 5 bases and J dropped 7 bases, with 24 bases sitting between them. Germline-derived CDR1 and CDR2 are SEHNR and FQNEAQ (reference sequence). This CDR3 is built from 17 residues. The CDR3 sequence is CASSASRSGQHRQPQHF. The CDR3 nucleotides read TGTGCCAGCAGCGCATCTCGGTCGGGACAACATAGGCAGCCCCAGCATTTT.

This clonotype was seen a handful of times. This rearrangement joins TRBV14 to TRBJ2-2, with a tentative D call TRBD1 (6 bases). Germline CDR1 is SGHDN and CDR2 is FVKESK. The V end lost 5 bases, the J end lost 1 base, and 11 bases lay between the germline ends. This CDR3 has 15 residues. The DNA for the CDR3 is TGTGCCAGCAGCAGACGGACAGAGAACACCGGGGAGCTGTTTTTT. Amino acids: CASSRRTENTGELFF.

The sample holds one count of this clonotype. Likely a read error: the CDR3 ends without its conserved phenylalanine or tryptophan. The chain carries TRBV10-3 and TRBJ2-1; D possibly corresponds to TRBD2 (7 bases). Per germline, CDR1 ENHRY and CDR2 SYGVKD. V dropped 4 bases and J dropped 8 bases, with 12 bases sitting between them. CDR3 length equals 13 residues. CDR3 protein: CAISVRGGDEQFL. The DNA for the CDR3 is TGTGCCATCAGTGTTAGGGGGGGTGATGAGCAGTTCTTA.

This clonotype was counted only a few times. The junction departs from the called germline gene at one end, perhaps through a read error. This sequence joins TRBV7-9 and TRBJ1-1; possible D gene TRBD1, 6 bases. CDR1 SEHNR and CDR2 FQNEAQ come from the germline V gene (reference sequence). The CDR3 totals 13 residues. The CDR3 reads CASSDGQYTEAFF. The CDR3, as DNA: TGTGCCAGCAGCGACGGACAGTACACCGAAGCTTTCTTT. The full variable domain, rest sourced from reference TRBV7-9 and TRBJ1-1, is DTGVSQNPRHKITKRGQNVTFRCDPISEHNRLYWYRQTLGQGPEFLTYFQNEAQLEKSRLLSDRFSAERPKGSFSTLEIQRTEQGDSAMYLCASSDGQYTEAFFGQGTRLTVV.

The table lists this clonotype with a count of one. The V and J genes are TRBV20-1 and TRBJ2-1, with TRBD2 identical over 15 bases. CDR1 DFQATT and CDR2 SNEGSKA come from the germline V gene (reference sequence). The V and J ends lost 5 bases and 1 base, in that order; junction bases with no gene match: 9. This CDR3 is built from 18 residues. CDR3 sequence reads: CSARPEGLAGGSYNEQFF. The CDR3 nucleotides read TGCAGTGCTCGGCCCGAGGGACTAGCGGGGGGTTCCTACAATGAGCAGTTCTTC.

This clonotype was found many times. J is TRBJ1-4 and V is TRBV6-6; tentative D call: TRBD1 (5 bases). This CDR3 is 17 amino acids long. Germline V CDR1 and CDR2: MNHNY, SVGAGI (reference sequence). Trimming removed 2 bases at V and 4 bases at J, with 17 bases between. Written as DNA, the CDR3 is TGTGCCAGCAGTTACCGATCACCCAGGGTATATAATGAAAAACTGTTTTTT. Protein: CASSYRSPRVYNEKLFF.

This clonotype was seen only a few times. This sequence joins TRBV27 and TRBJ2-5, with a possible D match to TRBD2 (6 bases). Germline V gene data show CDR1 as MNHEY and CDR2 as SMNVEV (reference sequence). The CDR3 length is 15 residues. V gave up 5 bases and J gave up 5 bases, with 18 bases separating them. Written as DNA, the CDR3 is TGTGCCAGCAGTCCCCAGGAACTAGCTGTCGAGACCCAGTACTTC. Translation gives CASSPQELAVETQYF.

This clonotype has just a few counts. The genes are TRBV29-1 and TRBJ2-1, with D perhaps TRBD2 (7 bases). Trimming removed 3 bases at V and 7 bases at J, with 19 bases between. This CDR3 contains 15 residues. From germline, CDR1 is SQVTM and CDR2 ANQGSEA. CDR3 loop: CSVEPFGGQDNEQFF. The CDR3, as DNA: TGCAGCGTTGAGCCGTTCGGGGGGCAGGATAATGAGCAGTTCTTC.

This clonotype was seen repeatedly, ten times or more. Written as DNA, the CDR3 is TGTGCCAGCAGCTTAGCGTTTAGCGGGGGTTCCTACAATGAGCAGTTCTTC. Its protein is CASSLAFSGGSYNEQFF. The rearrangement uses TRBV7-6 and TRBJ2-1; the match to TRBD2 covers 9 bases. From germline, CDR1 is SGHVS and CDR2 FNYEAQ. The junction had 4 bases not matched to a gene; V was cut back by 0 bases and J by 1 base. The CDR3 contains 17 residues.

In DNA form, the CDR3 reads TGTGCCAGCAGCTCGACTAGCGGGACCTACAATGAGCAGTTCTTC. It is translated as CASSSTSGTYNEQFF. This sequence joins TRBV7-9 and TRBJ2-1, with 11 bases lining up with TRBD2. This CDR3 has 15 residues. V gave up 4 bases and J gave up 2 bases; unmatched junction bases: 1. From germline, CDR1 is SEHNR and CDR2 FQNEAQ (reference sequence).

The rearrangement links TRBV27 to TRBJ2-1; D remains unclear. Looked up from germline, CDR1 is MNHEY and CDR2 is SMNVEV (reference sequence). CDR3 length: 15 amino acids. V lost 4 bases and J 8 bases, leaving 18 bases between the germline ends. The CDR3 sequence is CASSSYLDWQDEQFF. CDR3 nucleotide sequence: TGTGCCAGCAGTTCCTACCTCGACTGGCAGGATGAGCAGTTCTTC.

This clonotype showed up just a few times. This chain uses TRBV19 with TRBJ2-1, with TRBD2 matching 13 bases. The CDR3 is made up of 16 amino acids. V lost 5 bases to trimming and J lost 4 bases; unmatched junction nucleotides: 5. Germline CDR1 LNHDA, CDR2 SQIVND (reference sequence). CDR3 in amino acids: CASSFGLAGVYNEQFF. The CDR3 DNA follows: TGTGCCAGTAGTTTTGGACTAGCGGGGGTGTACAATGAGCAGTTCTTC.

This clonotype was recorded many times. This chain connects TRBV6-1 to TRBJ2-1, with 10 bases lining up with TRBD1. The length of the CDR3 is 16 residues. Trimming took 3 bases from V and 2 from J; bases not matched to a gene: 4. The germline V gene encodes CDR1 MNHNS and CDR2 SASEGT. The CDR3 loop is CASSDPGQGAYNEQFF. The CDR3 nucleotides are TGTGCCAGCAGTGATCCTGGACAGGGGGCCTACAATGAGCAGTTCTTC.

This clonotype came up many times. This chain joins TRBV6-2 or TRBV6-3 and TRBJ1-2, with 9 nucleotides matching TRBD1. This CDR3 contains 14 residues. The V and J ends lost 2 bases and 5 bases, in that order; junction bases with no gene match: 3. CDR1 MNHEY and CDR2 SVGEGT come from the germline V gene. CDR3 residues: CASSYRGTGYGYTF. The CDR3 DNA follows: TGTGCCAGCAGTTACCGAGGGACAGGGTATGGCTACACCTTC.

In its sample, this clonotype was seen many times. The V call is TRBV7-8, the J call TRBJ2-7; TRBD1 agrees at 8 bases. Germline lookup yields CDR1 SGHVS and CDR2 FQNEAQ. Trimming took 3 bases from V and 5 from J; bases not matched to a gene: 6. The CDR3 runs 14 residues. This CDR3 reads CASSLRTGSHEQYF. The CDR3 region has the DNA TGTGCCAGCAGCTTGCGGACAGGGAGCCACGAGCAGTACTTC.

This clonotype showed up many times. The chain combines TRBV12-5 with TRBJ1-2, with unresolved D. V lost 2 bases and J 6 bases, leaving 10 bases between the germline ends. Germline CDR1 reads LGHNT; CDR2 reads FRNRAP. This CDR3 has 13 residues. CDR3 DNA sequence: TGTGCTAGTGGTTTGTACCCCTTGGATGGCTACACCTTC. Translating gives CASGLYPLDGYTF.

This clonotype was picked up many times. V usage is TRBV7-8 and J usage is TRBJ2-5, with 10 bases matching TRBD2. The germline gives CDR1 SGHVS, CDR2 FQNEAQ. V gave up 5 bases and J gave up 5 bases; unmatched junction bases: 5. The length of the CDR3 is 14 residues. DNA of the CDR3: TGTGCCAGCAGCCCCGAACTAGCGGGGGAGACCCAGTACTTC. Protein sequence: CASSPELAGETQYF.

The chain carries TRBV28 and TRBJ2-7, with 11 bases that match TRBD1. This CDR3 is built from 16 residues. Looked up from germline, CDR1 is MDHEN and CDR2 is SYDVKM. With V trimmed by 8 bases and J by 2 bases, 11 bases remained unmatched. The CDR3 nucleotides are TGTGCCAGCGCCCCCGGGACAGGGGGTTACACCTACGAGCAGTACGTC. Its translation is CASAPGTGGYTYEQYV.